Below are 17 T cell receptor beta chains sequenced from a single sample in a study of cytomegalovirus exposure and HLA in healthy donors. PCR was performed using 60 Vbeta and 13 Jbeta primers. Clones were read by immunoSEQ multiplex PCR, and TCRdb kept only the in-frame ones, dropping some. The table has around 200,000 clones, 62% seen once. The specimen was PBMCs. The source of these receptors is a man in his forties in good health and CMV-seronegative.

This clone was detected only a few times. The sample has other DNA sequences that encode this CDR3 too. The CDR3 protein is CASSPGGDYGYTF. The CDR3 DNA reads TGTGCCAGCAGTCCAGGGGGCGATTATGGCTACACCTTC. V and J are TRBV6-5 and TRBJ1-2; 8 positions agree with TRBD1. Germline V gene sequence: CDR1 MNHEY, CDR2 SVGAGI. V gave up 5 bases and J gave up 5 bases; unmatched junction bases: 4. This CDR3 comprises 13 residues.

The V gene is TRBV7-8, the J gene TRBJ2-7; 11 positions match TRBD2. The ends lost 3 bases at V and 4 bases at J; junction bases unmatched: 2. This CDR3 contains 14 residues. Germline lookup yields CDR1 SGHVS and CDR2 FQNEAQ. CDR3 nucleotide sequence: TGTGCCAGCAGCTTGACTAGCGGGAATTACGAGCAGTACTTC. It specifies CASSLTSGNYEQYF.

The chain uses TRBV14 and TRBJ2-3; tentatively, D is TRBD2 (7 bases). Germline lookup yields CDR1 SGHDN and CDR2 FVKESK. The CDR3 has 17 residues. The V gene lost 3 bases and the J gene lost 2 bases, with 18 bases spanning the gap. In DNA form, the CDR3 reads TGTGCCAGCAGCCAGGGGGGTCGGGGGGCCTACACAGATACGCAGTATTTT. Its protein is CASSQGGRGAYTDTQYF.

The V and J genes are TRBV5-1 and TRBJ1-1; 8 positions agree with TRBD1. V lost 1 base to trimming and J lost 3 bases; unmatched junction nucleotides: 2. The CDR3 extends over 14 amino acids. Germline CDR1 and CDR2: SGHRS and YFSETQ. The CDR3 coding sequence is TGCGCCAGCAGCTTGAGACAGGGGCACACTGAAGCTTTCTTT. Translated, it gives CASSLRQGHTEAFF.

In this sample, this clone turned up a few times. The chain is built from TRBV30 and TRBJ1-5, with 8 nucleotides matching TRBD1. This CDR3 has 15 residues. Trimming took 0 bases from V and 5 from J; bases not matched to a gene: 6. The germline V gene encodes CDR1 GTSNPN and CDR2 SVGIG (reference sequence). CDR3 residues: CAWSVGSGGHQPQHF. CDR3 bases: TGTGCCTGGAGTGTAGGATCAGGGGGCCATCAGCCCCAGCATTTT.

About this clone itself: The same CDR3 is also encoded by other DNA sequences in this sample. In nucleotides, the CDR3 is TGCGCCAGCAGCTTGGGATTGGGCGGGAGTGGCGAGCAGTACTTC. It yields the protein CASSLGLGGSGEQYF. This sequence joins TRBV5-1 and TRBJ2-7; 7 bases are a match to TRBD2. The CDR3 covers 15 residues. After removal of 0 bases from V and 6 bases from J, the junction contained 9 bases not matched to a gene. Germline-derived CDR1 and CDR2 are SGHRS and YFSETQ.

This clone was picked up one time. This specimen includes other DNA sequences encoding the same CDR3. V and J are TRBV25-1 and TRBJ2-4; 8 bases are shared with TRBD1. Trimming at V came to 8 bases and at J to 8 bases, leaving 8 bases not matched to a gene. Looked up from germline, CDR1 is MGHDK and CDR2 is SYGVNS. This CDR3 has 13 amino acids. CDR3 protein: CASLTGGLDIQYF. Here the CDR3 DNA reads TGTGCCAGCCTCACAGGGGGGTTGGACATTCAGTACTTC.

The CDR3 protein is CASSTPGQGRTQYF. The CDR3 DNA sequence: TGTGCCAGCAGCACTCCGGGACAGGGGAGGACCCAGTACTTC. The genes are TRBV7-8 and TRBJ2-5; 10 nucleotides align to TRBD1. This CDR3 region has 14 residues. The ends lost 5 bases at V and 7 bases at J; junction bases unmatched: 7. From germline, CDR1 is SGHVS and CDR2 FQNEAQ.

V and J are TRBV19 and TRBJ2-1, with TRBD2 matching 8 bases. This CDR3 is 14 amino acids long. Germline values: CDR1 LNHDA, CDR2 SQIVND (reference sequence). Germline trimming cut 7 bases from V and 3 bases from J; bases unmatched to any gene: 5. CDR3: CASTGTSVYNEQFF. The CDR3 DNA follows: TGTGCCAGTACCGGGACTAGTGTCTACAATGAGCAGTTCTTC.

The table lists this clone with a few counts. The chain carries TRBV7-7 and TRBJ2-5; maybe TRBD2 (6 bases). The CDR3 extends over 12 amino acids. The V and J ends lost 5 bases and 8 bases respectively, with 12 bases between them. The germline V gene encodes CDR1 SSHAT and CDR2 FNYEAQ (reference sequence). CDR3 nucleotides: TGTGCCAGCAGCCCCCGGGGAGGCACCCAGTACTTC. Its translation is CASSPRGGTQYF.

This clone turned up a few times. The chain has TRBV6-4 and TRBJ1-5; no clear D gene. CDR3 size: 16 residues. Germline V lookup: CDR1 MRHNA, CDR2 SNTAGT. The V end was cut by 5 bases, the J end by 2 bases, with 16 bases between. CDR3 sequence: CASSTPRGGGNQPQHF. The DNA for the CDR3 is TGTGCCAGCAGTACGCCCCGGGGTGGGGGCAATCAGCCCCAGCATTTT.

The gene calls are TRBV21-1 and TRBJ1-2. TRBV21-1 is a pseudogene locus. The CDR3 loop spans 13 amino acids. The CDR3 is CAGEVCRVYGYTF. The DNA of the CDR3 is TGTGCCGGGGAGGTGTGTCGAGTTTATGGCTACACCTTC.

In DNA, the CDR3 is TGTGCCAGCAGCCCCTACAGGGTCGGGGAGACCCAGTACTTC. Translated: CASSPYRVGETQYF. The genes are TRBV5-6 and TRBJ2-5, with a possible D match to TRBD1 (6 bases). CDR3 length: 14 residues. Trimming took 4 bases from V and 5 from J, leaving 15 bases between them. The V gene's germline CDR1 is SGHDT and CDR2 YYEEEE.

This clone was found once. This chain joins TRBV14 and TRBJ2-7; 11 positions agree with TRBD1. Germline V gene sequence: CDR1 SGHDN, CDR2 FVKESK. After removal of 1 base from V and 5 bases from J, the junction contained 10 bases not matched to a gene. There are 17 residues in the CDR3. The CDR3: CASSQAVGTGGFHEQYF. DNA for the CDR3: TGTGCCAGCAGCCAAGCTGTTGGGACAGGGGGTTTCCACGAGCAGTACTTC.

The chain has TRBV4-3 and TRBJ2-5; possibly TRBD2 for D (5 bases). Trimming shortened V by 3 bases and J by 0 bases, and 5 bases separated the two germline ends. This CDR3 contains 13 residues. CDR1 and CDR2 (germline): LGHNA, YSLEER. The CDR3 protein is CASSQDYQETQYF. CDR3 in DNA: TGCGCCAGCAGCCAGGACTACCAAGAGACCCAGTACTTC.

The chain joins TRBV11-2 to TRBJ2-7; D is possibly TRBD2 (5 bases). Trimming left V 0 bases short and J 3 bases short, with 6 bases between. This CDR3 spans 13 amino acids. The germline CDR1 and CDR2 sequences are SGHAT and FQNNGV. The CDR3 DNA sequence: TGTGCCAGCAGCTTAGATCGGGACTACGAGCAGTACTTC. Translated: CASSLDRDYEQYF.

The rearrangement joins TRBV5-6 to TRBJ2-2, with 8 bases lining up with TRBD1. This CDR3 is 16 amino acids long. V was pared by 6 bases and J by 6 bases, with 13 bases of the junction left unmatched. The germline V gene has CDR1 SGHDT and CDR2 YYEEEE. The DNA of the CDR3 is TGTGCCAGCATCAAGGCAGGGGGCATCGGAGCCGGGGAGCTGTTTTTT. The encoded protein is CASIKAGGIGAGELFF.